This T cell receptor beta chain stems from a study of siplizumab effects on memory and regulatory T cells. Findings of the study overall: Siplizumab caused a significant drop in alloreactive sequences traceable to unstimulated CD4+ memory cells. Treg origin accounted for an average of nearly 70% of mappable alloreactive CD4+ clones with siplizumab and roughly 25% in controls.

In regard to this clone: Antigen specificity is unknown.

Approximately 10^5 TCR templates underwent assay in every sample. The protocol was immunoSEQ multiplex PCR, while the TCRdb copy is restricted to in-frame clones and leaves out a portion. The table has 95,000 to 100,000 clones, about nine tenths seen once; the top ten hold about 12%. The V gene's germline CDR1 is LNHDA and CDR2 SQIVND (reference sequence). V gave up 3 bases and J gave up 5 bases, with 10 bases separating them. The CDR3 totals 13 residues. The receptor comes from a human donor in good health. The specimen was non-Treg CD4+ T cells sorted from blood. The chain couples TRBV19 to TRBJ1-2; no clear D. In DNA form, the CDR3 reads TGTGCCAGTAGTATCCGGTACGGTTATGGCTACACCTTC. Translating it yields CASSIRYGYGYTF.